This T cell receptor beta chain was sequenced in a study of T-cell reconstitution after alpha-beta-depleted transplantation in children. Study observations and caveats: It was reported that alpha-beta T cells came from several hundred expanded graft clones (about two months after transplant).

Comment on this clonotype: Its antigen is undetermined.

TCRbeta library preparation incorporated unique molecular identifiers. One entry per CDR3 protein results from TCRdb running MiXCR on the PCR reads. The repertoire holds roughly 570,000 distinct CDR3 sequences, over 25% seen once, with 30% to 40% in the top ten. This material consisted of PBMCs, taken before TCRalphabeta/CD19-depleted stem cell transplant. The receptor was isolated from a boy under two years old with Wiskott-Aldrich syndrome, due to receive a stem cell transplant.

CDR3 DNA sequence: TGTGCCAGCAGTTCCCTCACTAGCGGGAGAACGCAGTATTTT. The encoded protein is CASSSLTSGRTQYF. The chain is built from TRBV27 and TRBJ2-3; 11 nucleotides match TRBD2. Trimming removed 4 bases from V and 9 bases from J; junction bases left unmatched: 6. Looked up from germline, CDR1 is MNHEY and CDR2 is SMNVEV (reference sequence). CDR3 length equals 14 residues.